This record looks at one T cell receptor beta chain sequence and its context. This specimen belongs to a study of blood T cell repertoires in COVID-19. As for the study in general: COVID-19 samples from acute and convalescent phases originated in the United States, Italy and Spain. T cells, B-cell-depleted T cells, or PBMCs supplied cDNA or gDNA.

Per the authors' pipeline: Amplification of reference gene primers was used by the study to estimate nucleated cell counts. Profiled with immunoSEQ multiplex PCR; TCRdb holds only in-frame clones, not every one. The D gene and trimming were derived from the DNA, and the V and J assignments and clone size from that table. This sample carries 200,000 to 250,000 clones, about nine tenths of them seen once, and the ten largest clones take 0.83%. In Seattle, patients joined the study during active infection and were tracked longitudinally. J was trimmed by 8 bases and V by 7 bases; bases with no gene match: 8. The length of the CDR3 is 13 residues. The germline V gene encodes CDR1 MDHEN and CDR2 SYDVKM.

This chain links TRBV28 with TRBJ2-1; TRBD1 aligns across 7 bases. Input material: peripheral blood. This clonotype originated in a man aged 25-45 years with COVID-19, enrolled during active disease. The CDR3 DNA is TGTGCCAGCACCCAGGGGGAGTGGGATGAGCAGTTCTTC. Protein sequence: CASTQGEWDEQFF.